This T cell receptor beta chain was retrieved from a study of OX40 agonist ivuxolimab in advanced cancers. The study in broad terms: Ivuxolimab was a fully human IgG2 agonistic monoclonal antibody targeting the costimulatory receptor OX40 (CD134). Intravenous ivuxolimab was administered to patients every 2 weeks at six dose levels: 0.01, 0.1, 0.3, 1.5, 3 and 10 mg/kg. The purpose of peripheral TCRbeta sequencing was to test whether ivuxolimab changed TCR sequence diversity and led to clonal T-cell expansion. The dose-escalation cohort was 82.7% male with a mean age of around 64 years, ranging from about 23 to 85. Prior anti-PD-1, anti-PD-L1 or anti-CTLA-4 therapy was permitted, and 35% to 40% of dose-escalation patients had received checkpoint inhibitors. Partial responses were achieved by three dose-escalation patients, of whom one had hepatocellular carcinoma and two had cutaneous melanoma. The paper covers the monotherapy dose-escalation part of the phase I ivuxolimab trial, which included N ≈ 50 patients. Of the approximately 50 dose-escalation patients, hepatocellular carcinoma was present in approximately 20, melanoma in roughly 15, renal cell carcinoma in 9 and head and neck cancer in 9. Study-wide findings and limitations: Low levels of normalized T-cell clonal expansion were also seen in some nonresponding patients. Clonal expansion of both CD4+ and CD8+ blood T cells was observed from baseline to week 6 at doses 0.1 to 3.0 mg/kg. The antigen specificity of the peripheral T cells that underwent clonal expansion was not determined. After ivuxolimab, more expanded clones were found on average in CD8+ T cells than in CD4+ T cells. Partial responders in the 0.1-3.0 mg/kg groups had among the lowest normalized peripheral clonal expansion, especially among CD8+ T cells.

The trial excluded patients who had a history of autoimmune disease or were on systemic immunosuppression. In every dose cohort, peripheral blood was drawn for TCR sequencing at baseline, cycle 4 day 1, and cycle 7 day 1. The samples were drawn from a first-in-human, open-label, multicenter phase I dose-escalation trial of ivuxolimab. Adults with locally advanced or metastatic melanoma, renal cell, hepatocellular, or head and neck squamous cell carcinoma were enrolled in the trial. Before TCR sequencing, CD4+ T cells and CD8+ T cells were sorted from peripheral blood as separate populations. To sequence the TCRbeta CDR3 region, genomic DNA was isolated from the sorted cells. The immunoSEQ Assay was used to sequence the TCRbeta CDR3 regions. As stored in TCRdb, this immuneACCESS dataset retains in-frame rearrangements with V and J assigned. A fraction of the clones does not appear; measured against another copy, unresolved V genes explain less than half of the discrepancy, and the remainder lacks a known reason. Counted in this sample were 15,000 to 20,000 clones; around 84% of them appeared once. The top ten constitute 0.6% to 0.7% of the sample.

As to this clone: The specificity of this receptor is unknown. No much larger clonotype is one base removed from it; base qualities were not supplied.

This receptor was obtained from an adult with an advanced solid tumor such as melanoma, head and neck, liver or kidney cancer. Sequencing used CD4+ or CD8+ T cells sorted from blood, obtained in a trial of the OX40 agonist ivuxolimab.

The CDR3 reads CASSYKDRATDTQYF. The DNA sequence is as follows: TGTGCCAGCAGTTATAAAGACAGGGCAACAGATACGCAGTATTTT. The chain employs TRBV6-6 and TRBJ2-3, and TRBD1 matches 7 of the central bases. Ends trimmed: V by 3 bases, J by 3 bases; bases unmatched to a gene: 6. There are 15 amino acids in the CDR3, from cysteine to phenylalanine inclusive. Of the read, only the CDR3 DNA is kept; its 45 bases are in frame from base 1. CDR1 MNHNY and CDR2 SVGAGI were looked up in the germline V gene (reference sequence).